Here is one TCR beta chain with its context. Its antigen is not known. This PCR relied on a set of 60 Vbeta primers and 13 Jbeta primers. Assay: immunoSEQ multiplex PCR; the TCRdb copy retains only in-frame clones and omits some. The sample yields about 130,000 clones, under 85% seen once. Germline CDR1 is MRHNA and CDR2 is SNTAGT. J was trimmed by 1 base and V by 1 base; bases with no gene match: 9. The CDR3 covers 18 residues. The entry originates in a study of cytomegalovirus exposure and HLA in healthy donors. Study results and limitations: There were some public TCRs occurring in many donors, but most TCR sequences were rare. In all likelihood, a cluster of highly shared sequence variants was a sequencing artifact. TCR beta chains numbering some 160 were designated cytomegalovirus-associated.

Source material: PBMCs. This chain links TRBV6-4 with TRBJ2-3; 9 positions agree with TRBD2. The sequence was obtained from a woman in her fifties or sixties in good health and CMV-seropositive. The CDR3 nucleotides are TGTGCCAGCAGTGACTGGGGCGGGGGGGCAAAGGGCACAGATACGCAGTATTTT. Protein product: CASSDWGGGAKGTDTQYF.